The present T cell receptor (beta chain) was sequenced within a study of blood T cell repertoires in COVID-19. Germline values: CDR1 SNHLY, CDR2 FYNNEI. This CDR3 is built from 14 residues. V lost 1 base to trimming and J lost 3 bases, with 10 bases between them. Under the authors' procedure: By means of reference gene primer amplification, nucleated cell counts were estimated. This table comes from immunoSEQ multiplex PCR, and its TCRdb copy is limited to in-frame clones, with some not included. V, J and clone size are taken as reported in that table, and D and trimming were inferred from the DNA itself. The table records about 270,000 clones, just over 85% of them present only once. Residents of 24 US areas, aged roughly 18 to 89 years, made up the participants. Symptom resolution, clearance, or two negative PCRs marked the recovered donors of Cohort 3.

Sequencing was carried out using PBMCs or T cells enriched from blood (not recorded which). The TCR comes from a man between 18 and 29 years old who had recovered from COVID-19. The chain couples TRBV2 to TRBJ2-7, with D possibly being TRBD1 (7 bases). CDR3 sequence (DNA): TGTGCCAGCAGTGAAGGACAGGGAGGCTACGAGCAGTACTTC. It yields the protein CASSEGQGGYEQYF.